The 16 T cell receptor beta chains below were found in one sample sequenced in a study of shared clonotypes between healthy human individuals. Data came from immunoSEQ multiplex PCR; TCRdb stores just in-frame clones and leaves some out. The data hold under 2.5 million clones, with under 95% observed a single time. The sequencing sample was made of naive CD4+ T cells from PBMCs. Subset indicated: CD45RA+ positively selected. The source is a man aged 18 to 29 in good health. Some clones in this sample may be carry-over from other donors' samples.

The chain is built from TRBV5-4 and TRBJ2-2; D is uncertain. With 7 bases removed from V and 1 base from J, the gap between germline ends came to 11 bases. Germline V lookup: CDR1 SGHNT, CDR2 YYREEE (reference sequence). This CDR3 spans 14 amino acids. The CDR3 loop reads CASAEAGNTGELFF. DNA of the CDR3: TGTGCCAGCGCTGAAGCCGGGAACACCGGGGAGCTGTTTTTT.

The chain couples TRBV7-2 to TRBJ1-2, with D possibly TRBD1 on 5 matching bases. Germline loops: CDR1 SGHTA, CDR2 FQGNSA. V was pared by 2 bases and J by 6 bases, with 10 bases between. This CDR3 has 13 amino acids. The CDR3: CASSLTTVNGYTF. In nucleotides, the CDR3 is TGTGCCAGCAGCTTAACGACAGTTAATGGCTACACCTTC.

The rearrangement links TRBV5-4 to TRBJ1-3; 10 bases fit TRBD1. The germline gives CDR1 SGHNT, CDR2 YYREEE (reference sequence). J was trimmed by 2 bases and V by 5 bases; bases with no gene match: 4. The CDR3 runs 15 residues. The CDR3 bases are TGTGCCAGCAGTCGGGACAGGGGAGCTGGAAACACCATATATTTT. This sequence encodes CASSRDRGAGNTIYF.

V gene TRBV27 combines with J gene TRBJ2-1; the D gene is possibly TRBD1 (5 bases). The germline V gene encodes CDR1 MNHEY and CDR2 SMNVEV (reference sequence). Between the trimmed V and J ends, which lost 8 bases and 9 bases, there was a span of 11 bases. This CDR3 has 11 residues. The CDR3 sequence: CASANRGEQFF. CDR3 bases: TGTGCCAGCGCAAATAGGGGTGAGCAGTTCTTC.

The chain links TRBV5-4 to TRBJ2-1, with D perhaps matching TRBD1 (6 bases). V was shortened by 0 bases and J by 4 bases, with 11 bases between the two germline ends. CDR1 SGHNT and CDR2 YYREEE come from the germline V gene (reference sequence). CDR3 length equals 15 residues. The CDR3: CASSLEGDTYNEQFF. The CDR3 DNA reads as TGTGCCAGCAGCTTGGAGGGGGACACATACAATGAGCAGTTCTTC.

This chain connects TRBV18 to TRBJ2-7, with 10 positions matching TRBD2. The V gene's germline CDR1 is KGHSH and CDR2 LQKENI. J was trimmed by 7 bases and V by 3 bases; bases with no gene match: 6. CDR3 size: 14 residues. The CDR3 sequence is CASSPGTSDLEQYF. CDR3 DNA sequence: TGTGCCAGCTCACCCGGGACTAGCGATTTAGAGCAGTACTTC.

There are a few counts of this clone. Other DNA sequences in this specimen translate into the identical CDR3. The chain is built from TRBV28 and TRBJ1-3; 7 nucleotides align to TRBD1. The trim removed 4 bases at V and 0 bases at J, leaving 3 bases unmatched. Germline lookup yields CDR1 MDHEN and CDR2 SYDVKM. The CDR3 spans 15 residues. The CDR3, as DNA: TGTGCCAGCAGTTCGACAGGGAGCTCTGGAAACACCATATATTTT. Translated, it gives CASSSTGSSGNTIYF.

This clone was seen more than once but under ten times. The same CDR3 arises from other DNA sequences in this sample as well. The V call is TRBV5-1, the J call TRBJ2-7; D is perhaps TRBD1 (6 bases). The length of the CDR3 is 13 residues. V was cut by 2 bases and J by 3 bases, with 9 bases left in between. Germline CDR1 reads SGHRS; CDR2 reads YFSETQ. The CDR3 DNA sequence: TGCGCCAGCAGCTTACCGGACAGCTACGAGCAGTACTTC. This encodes CASSLPDSYEQYF.

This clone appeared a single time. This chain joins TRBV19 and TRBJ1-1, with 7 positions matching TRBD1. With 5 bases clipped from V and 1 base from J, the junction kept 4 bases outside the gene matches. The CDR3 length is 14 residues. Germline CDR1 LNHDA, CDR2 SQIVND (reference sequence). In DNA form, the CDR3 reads TGTGCCAGTAGTGGGGGACAGCCGAACACTGAAGCTTTCTTT. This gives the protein CASSGGQPNTEAFF.

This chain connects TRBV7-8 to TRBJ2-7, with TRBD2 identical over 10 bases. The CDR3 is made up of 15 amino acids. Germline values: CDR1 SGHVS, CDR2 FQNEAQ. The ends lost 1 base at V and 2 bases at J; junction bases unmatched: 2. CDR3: CASSLVGLATYEQYF. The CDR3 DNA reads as TGTGCCAGCAGCTTAGTGGGACTAGCGACCTACGAGCAGTACTTC.

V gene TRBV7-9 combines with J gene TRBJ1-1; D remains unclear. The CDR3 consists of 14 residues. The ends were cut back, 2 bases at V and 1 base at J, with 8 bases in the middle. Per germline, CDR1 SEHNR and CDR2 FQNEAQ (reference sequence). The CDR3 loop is CASSLQAGNTEAFF. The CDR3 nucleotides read TGTGCCAGCAGCTTACAAGCCGGGAACACTGAAGCTTTCTTT.

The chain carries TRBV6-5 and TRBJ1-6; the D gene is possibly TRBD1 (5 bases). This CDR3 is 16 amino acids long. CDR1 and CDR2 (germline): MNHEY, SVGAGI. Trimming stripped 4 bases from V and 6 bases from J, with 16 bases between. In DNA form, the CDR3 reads TGTGCCAGCAGTTTTCAGGGAACTGGGGGTAATTCACCCCTCCACTTT. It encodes CASSFQGTGGNSPLHF.

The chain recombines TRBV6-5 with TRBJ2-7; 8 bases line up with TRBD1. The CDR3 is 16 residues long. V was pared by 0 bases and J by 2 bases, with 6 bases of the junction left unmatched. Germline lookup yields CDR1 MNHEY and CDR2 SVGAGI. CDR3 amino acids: CASSYSNQGAPYEQYF. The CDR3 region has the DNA TGTGCCAGCAGTTACTCGAACCAGGGGGCCCCCTACGAGCAGTACTTC.

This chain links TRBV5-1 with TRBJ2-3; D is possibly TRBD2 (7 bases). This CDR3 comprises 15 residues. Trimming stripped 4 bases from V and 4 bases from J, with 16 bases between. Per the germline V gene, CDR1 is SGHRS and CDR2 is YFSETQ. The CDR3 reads CASSAGARGPDTQYF. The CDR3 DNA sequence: TGCGCCAGCAGCGCGGGGGCGCGGGGCCCAGATACGCAGTATTTT.

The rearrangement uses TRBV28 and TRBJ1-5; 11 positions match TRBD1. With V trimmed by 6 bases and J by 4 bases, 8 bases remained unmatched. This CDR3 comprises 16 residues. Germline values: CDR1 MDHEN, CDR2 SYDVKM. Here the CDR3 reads CASRWTGGEWNQPQHF. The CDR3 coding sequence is TGTGCCAGCAGGTGGACAGGGGGCGAGTGGAATCAGCCCCAGCATTTT.

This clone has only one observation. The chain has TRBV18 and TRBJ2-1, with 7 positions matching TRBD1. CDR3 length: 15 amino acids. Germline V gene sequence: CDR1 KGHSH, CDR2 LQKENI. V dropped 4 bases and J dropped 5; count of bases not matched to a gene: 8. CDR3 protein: CASSRDRVGHNEQFF. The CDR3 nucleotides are TGTGCCAGCTCACGAGACAGGGTAGGCCACAATGAGCAGTTCTTC.